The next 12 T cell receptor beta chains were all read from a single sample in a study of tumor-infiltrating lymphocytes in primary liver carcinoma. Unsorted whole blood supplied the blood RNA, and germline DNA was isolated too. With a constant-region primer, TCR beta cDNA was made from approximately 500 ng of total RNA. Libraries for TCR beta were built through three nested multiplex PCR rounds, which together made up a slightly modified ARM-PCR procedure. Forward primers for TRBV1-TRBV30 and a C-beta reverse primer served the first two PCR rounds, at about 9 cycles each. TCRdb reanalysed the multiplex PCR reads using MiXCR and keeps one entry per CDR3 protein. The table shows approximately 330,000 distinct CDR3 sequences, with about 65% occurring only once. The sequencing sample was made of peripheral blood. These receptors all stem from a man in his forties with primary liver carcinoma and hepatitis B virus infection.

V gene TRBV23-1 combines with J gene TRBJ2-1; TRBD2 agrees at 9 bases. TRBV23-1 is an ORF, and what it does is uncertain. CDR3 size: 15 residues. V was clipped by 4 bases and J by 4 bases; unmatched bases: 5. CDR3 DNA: TGCGCCAGCAGTCCGGGCGGGAGGGGTTACAATGAGCAGTTCTTC. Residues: CASSPGGRGYNEQFF.

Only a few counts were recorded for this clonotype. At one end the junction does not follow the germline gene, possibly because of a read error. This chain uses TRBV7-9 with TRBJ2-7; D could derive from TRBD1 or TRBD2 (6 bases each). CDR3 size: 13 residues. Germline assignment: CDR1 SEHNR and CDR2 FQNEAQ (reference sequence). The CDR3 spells CASSLGAGYEQYF. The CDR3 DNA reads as TGCGCCAGCAGCTTGGGGGCGGGATACGAGCAGTACTTC.

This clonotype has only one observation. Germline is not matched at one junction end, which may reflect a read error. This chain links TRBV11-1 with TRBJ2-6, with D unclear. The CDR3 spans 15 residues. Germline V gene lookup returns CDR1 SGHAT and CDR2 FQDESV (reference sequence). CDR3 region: CASNSAYSGDNVLTF. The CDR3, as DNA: TGTGCCAGCAACTCCGCGTACTCTGGGGACAACGTCCTGACTTTC.

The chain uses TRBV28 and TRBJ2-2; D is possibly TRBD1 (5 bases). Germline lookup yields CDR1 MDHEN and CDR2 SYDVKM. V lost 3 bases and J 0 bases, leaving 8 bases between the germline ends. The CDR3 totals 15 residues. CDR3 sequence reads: CASSLPGPNTGELFF. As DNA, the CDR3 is TGTGCCAGCAGTTTGCCAGGGCCGAACACCGGGGAGCTGTTTTTT.

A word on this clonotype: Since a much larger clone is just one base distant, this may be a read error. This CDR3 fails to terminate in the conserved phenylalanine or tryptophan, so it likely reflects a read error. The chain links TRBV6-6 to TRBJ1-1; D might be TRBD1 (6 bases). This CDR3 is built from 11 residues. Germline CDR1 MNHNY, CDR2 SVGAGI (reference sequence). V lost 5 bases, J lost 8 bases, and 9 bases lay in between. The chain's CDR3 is CASSQGQEAFL. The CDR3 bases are TGTGCCAGCAGTCAAGGACAGGAAGCTTTCTTA.

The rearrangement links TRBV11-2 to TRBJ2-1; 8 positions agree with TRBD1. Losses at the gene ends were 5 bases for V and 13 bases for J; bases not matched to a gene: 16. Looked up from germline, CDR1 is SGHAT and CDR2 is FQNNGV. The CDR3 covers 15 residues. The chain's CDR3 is CASSARTGMPVYQFF. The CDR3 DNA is TGTGCCAGCAGCGCACGGACAGGGATGCCCGTCTATCAGTTCTTC.

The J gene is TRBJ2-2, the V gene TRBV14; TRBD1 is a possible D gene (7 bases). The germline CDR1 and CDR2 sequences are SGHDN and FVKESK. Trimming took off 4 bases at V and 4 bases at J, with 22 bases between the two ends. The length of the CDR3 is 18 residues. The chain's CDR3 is CASSRYLGSGGGTGELFF. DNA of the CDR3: TGTGCCAGCAGCCGCTACCTCGGGTCAGGGGGAGGCACCGGGGAGCTGTTTTTT.

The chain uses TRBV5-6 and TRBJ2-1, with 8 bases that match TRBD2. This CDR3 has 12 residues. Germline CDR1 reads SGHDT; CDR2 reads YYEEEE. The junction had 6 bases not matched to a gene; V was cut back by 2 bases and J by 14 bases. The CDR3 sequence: CASSFQGRGEFF. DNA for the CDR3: TGTGCCAGCAGCTTCCAGGGGCGGGGGGAGTTCTTC.

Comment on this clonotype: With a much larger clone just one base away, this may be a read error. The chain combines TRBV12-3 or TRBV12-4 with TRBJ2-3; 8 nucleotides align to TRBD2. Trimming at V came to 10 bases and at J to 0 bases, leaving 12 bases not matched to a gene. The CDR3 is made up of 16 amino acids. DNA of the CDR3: TGTGCCAACAGCCAACTAGCGGAGCCTAGCACAGATACGCAGTATTTT. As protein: CANSQLAEPSTDTQYF.

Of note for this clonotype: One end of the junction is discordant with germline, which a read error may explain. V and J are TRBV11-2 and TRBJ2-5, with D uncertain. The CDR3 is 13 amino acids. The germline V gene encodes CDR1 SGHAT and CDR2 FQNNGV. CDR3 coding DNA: TGTGCCAGCAGCTTCGGAAACCGAGAGACCCAGTATTTC. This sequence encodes CASSFGNRETQYF.

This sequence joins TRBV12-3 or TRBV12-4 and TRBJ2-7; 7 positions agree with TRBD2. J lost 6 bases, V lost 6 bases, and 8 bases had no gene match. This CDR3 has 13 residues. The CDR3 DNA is TGTGCCAGCAGCCAGAGGGAGGGCAGCGAGCAGTACTTC. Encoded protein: CASSQREGSEQYF.

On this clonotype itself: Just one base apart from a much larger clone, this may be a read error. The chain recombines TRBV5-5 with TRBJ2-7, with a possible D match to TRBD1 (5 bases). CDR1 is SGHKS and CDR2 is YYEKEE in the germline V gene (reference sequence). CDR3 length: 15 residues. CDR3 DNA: TGTGCCTGCAGCTTGGAAGGGGATCTGAACTACGAGCAGTACTTC. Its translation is CACSLEGDLNYEQYF.